The 22 T cell receptor beta chains given below trace back to one sample, sequenced in a study of shared clonotypes between healthy human individuals. TCRdb keeps only in-frame clones here, not all; method: immunoSEQ multiplex PCR. The sample lists some 1 million clones, more than 65% occurring once. Source material: memory CD4+ T cells sorted from blood. As to subset: CD45RA-negative fraction. The receptors stem from a man between 18 and 35 years old in good health.

V gene TRBV7-9 combines with J gene TRBJ2-7; D gene ambiguous. The CDR3 loop spans 16 amino acids. Germline CDR1 SEHNR, CDR2 FQNEAQ (reference sequence). The V end was cut by 5 bases, the J end by 9 bases, with 26 bases between. The DNA for the CDR3 is TGTGCCAGCAGCCGCCTGGGCGGAAGCGCCATCGGTGGGCAGTACTTC. Residues: CASSRLGGSAIGGQYF.

Regarding this clone: The junction does not match germline at one end; this may be a read error. The chain employs TRBV10-3 and TRBJ1-2, with TRBD1 matching 7 bases. CDR3 length: 14 residues. Germline V gene data show CDR1 as ENHRY and CDR2 as SYGVKD. The CDR3 nucleotides are TGTGCCATCAGTGAGTCGACCTGGGACAGAGCTTGCCACTTC. Protein product: CAISESTWDRACHF.

This clone was observed a few times. This rearrangement joins TRBV16 to TRBJ1-1, with a tentative D call TRBD1 (6 bases). CDR1 KGHSY and CDR2 FQNENV come from the germline V gene. Trimming left V 4 bases short and J 2 bases short, with 14 bases between. The CDR3 is made up of 15 amino acids. The CDR3: CASSRTGQGNTEAFF. The CDR3 region has the DNA TGTGCCAGCAGCCGAACGGGACAAGGAAACACTGAAGCTTTCTTT.

About this clone: An end of the junction does not agree with germline; a read error may underlie this. This CDR3 is also generated by other DNA sequences in the sample. The chain has TRBV25-1 and TRBJ2-7, with 8 bases that match TRBD2. The germline CDR1 and CDR2 sequences are MGHDK and SYGVNS. There are 15 residues in the CDR3. The CDR3 here is CASSDIGLAVNEQYF. CDR3 coding DNA: TGTGCCAGCAGTGACATCGGACTAGCTGTCAACGAACAGTACTTC.

The V and J genes are TRBV7-2 and TRBJ2-2; D possibly corresponds to TRBD1 (7 bases). V was trimmed by 3 bases and J by 9 bases, leaving 14 bases between them. CDR3 length: 14 residues. Germline values: CDR1 SGHTA, CDR2 FQGNSA. This chain's CDR3 is CASSLGRGRRELFF. As DNA, the CDR3 is TGTGCCAGCAGCTTGGGCAGGGGGAGGAGGGAGCTGTTTTTT.

This chain connects TRBV30 to TRBJ2-3; unclear D gene. The CDR3 has 14 residues. CDR1 is GTSNPN, CDR2 SVGIG, per germline (reference sequence). The germline V and J ends were trimmed by 1 base and 2 bases, with 10 bases remaining between them. CDR3 region: CAWSGVLITDTQYF. CDR3 DNA sequence: TGTGCCTGGAGTGGGGTACTCATCACAGATACGCAGTATTTT.

With respect to this clone: This clone may be a read error of a much larger clone one base away. In the same sample, other DNA sequences code for this CDR3. The chain combines TRBV5-1 with TRBJ1-1, with a possible D match to TRBD1 (6 bases). This CDR3 is 14 amino acids long. Looked up from germline, CDR1 is SGHRS and CDR2 is YFSETQ. V dropped 1 base and J dropped 1 base, with 8 bases sitting between them. CDR3: CASSLTGRNTEAFF. The CDR3 nucleotides read TGCGCCAGCAGCTTGACAGGGCGGAACACTGAAGCTTTCTTT.

The genes are TRBV10-2 and TRBJ1-1, with D hard to call. The CDR3 spans 15 residues. Trimming cost V 4 bases and J 1 base, with 13 bases left between them. Germline V CDR1 and CDR2: WSHSY, SAAADI. CDR3 in amino acids: CASSVSGESNTEAFF. CDR3 DNA: TGCGCCAGCAGTGTGTCGGGAGAATCGAACACTGAAGCTTTCTTT.

V is TRBV18 and J is TRBJ2-3; D is possibly TRBD1 or TRBD2 (5 bases each). Trimming left V 3 bases short and J 2 bases short, with 9 bases between. CDR1 and CDR2 from the germline V gene are KGHSH and LQKENI. The CDR3 runs 14 residues. The CDR3 DNA reads TGTGCCAGCTCACCTGGGACCCCCACAGATACGCAGTATTTT. It translates to CASSPGTPTDTQYF.

The chain joins TRBV6-1 to TRBJ2-1, with TRBD1 matching 7 bases. The V gene's germline CDR1 is MNHNS and CDR2 SASEGT. Losses at the gene ends were 11 bases for V and 3 bases for J; bases not matched to a gene: 4. The CDR3 has 12 residues. The CDR3 sequence: CAEGTDYNEQFF. DNA for the CDR3: TGTGCCGAAGGGACAGACTACAATGAGCAGTTCTTC.

This clone has more than one count but fewer than ten. The chain combines TRBV15 with TRBJ2-7, with D unresolved. Germline V gene lookup returns CDR1 LNHNV and CDR2 YYDKDF (reference sequence). Trimming shortened V by 9 bases and J by 0 bases, and 12 bases separated the two germline ends. This CDR3 comprises 13 residues. The CDR3 protein is CATAVASSYEQYF. The CDR3 DNA sequence: TGTGCCACTGCGGTTGCGAGCTCCTACGAGCAGTACTTC.

This clone was counted once. The rearrangement links TRBV19 to TRBJ2-1; 14 bases fit TRBD2. V shed 5 bases and J 6 bases; nucleotides not matched to a gene: 3. The CDR3 has 15 amino acids. Per germline, CDR1 LNHDA and CDR2 SQIVND (reference sequence). CDR3 amino acids: CASSAGTSGGNEQFF. The CDR3 region has the DNA TGTGCCAGTAGTGCAGGGACTAGCGGGGGCAATGAGCAGTTCTTC.

The chain combines TRBV7-9 with TRBJ2-6; perhaps TRBD2 as D (5 bases). V was trimmed by 4 bases and J by 1 base, leaving 8 bases between them. Looked up from germline, CDR1 is SEHNR and CDR2 is FQNEAQ (reference sequence). The CDR3 is 15 residues long. CDR3 sequence reads: CASSSRRSGANVLTF. CDR3 nucleotide sequence: TGTGCCAGCAGCTCCAGGAGGTCTGGGGCCAACGTCCTGACTTTC.

This clone was picked up one time. The DNA for the CDR3 is TGTGCCAGCAGTTTTCGCAGGGAGGGGGAGACCCAGTACTTC. Amino acid sequence: CASSFRREGETQYF. The chain uses TRBV27 and TRBJ2-5; 7 nucleotides line up with TRBD2. The germline V gene has CDR1 MNHEY and CDR2 SMNVEV (reference sequence). The trim removed 3 bases at V and 5 bases at J, leaving 6 bases unmatched. The CDR3 is made up of 14 amino acids.

CDR3 loop: CASSGTGIHEQYF. In nucleotides, the CDR3 is TGTGCCAGTTCCGGGACAGGGATCCACGAGCAGTACTTC. V is TRBV6-1 and J is TRBJ2-7; TRBD1 aligns across 9 bases. Germline V lookup: CDR1 MNHNS, CDR2 SASEGT. J lost 5 bases, V lost 9 bases, and 8 bases had no gene match. This CDR3 region has 13 residues.

The genes are TRBV18 and TRBJ2-3; 7 bases fit TRBD1. The CDR3 length is 16 residues. Trimming took 3 bases from V and 0 from J; bases not matched to a gene: 6. Per the germline V gene, CDR1 is KGHSH and CDR2 is LQKENI. As DNA, the CDR3 is TGTGCCAGCTCACCTCGACAGGGAAGTAGCACAGATACGCAGTATTTT. Translation gives CASSPRQGSSTDTQYF.

The chain is built from TRBV6-5 and TRBJ1-2; the D gene is possibly TRBD1 (5 bases). The CDR3 runs 12 residues. Trimming took 6 bases from V and 7 from J, leaving 12 bases between them. Germline V gene lookup returns CDR1 MNHEY and CDR2 SVGAGI. CDR3 region: CASSQGKGGYTF. The DNA of the CDR3 is TGTGCCAGCAGCCAGGGAAAAGGTGGCTACACCTTC.

On this clone: A read error may explain this, as a much larger clone is one base away. Other DNA sequences within the sample encode an identical CDR3. The chain has TRBV6-5 and TRBJ2-7; D is perhaps TRBD1 (5 bases). Germline V gene lookup returns CDR1 MNHEY and CDR2 SVGAGI. This CDR3 is built from 12 residues. V lost 7 bases and J lost 0, with 7 bases in between. The CDR3 sequence: CASIGDSYEQYF. As DNA, the CDR3 is TGTGCCAGCATAGGGGACTCCTACGAGCAGTACTTC.

V and J are TRBV6-6 and TRBJ2-3, with TRBD2 identical over 9 bases. The CDR3 consists of 15 residues. Germline CDR1 and CDR2: MNHNY and SVGAGI (reference sequence). J lost 5 bases, V lost 6 bases, and 9 bases had no gene match. The CDR3 sequence is CASSLGTSFGDTQYF. As DNA, the CDR3 is TGTGCCAGCAGCTTAGGGACTAGCTTTGGAGATACGCAGTATTTT.

This chain uses TRBV6-1 with TRBJ2-4, with 7 bases identical to TRBD2. Trimming removed 2 bases from V and 1 base from J; junction bases left unmatched: 14. CDR3 length equals 19 residues. The germline V gene encodes CDR1 MNHNS and CDR2 SASEGT. This CDR3 is CASSENFLGAGAAKNIQYF. CDR3 nucleotides: TGTGCCAGCAGTGAAAACTTCTTGGGCGCGGGAGCGGCCAAAAACATTCAGTACTTC.

The chain has TRBV6-6 and TRBJ2-1, with 8 positions matching TRBD1. V lost 2 bases, J lost 16 bases, and 7 bases stayed unmatched. Germline CDR1 is MNHNY and CDR2 is SVGAGI (reference sequence). This CDR3 has 12 amino acids. The CDR3: CASSYQGTGGFF. The CDR3 nucleotides are TGTGCCAGCAGTTACCAGGGGACAGGCGGATTCTTC.

CDR3 protein: CASSTGTPVGEQYF. The CDR3 DNA reads TGTGCCAGTAGTACTGGGACACCGGTGGGCGAGCAGTACTTC. The rearrangement links TRBV19 to TRBJ2-7, with D perhaps TRBD1 (6 bases). This CDR3 is 14 amino acids long. The ends were cut back, 4 bases at V and 6 bases at J, with 16 bases in the middle. From germline, CDR1 is LNHDA and CDR2 SQIVND (reference sequence). Variable domain in full (rest from reference TRBV19 and TRBJ2-7): DGGITQSPKYLFRKEGQNVTLSCEQNLNHDAMYWYRQDPGQGLRLIYYSQIVNDFQKGDIAEGYSVSREKKESFPLTVTSAQKNPTAFYLCASSTGTPVGEQYFGPGTRLTVT.